What follows are 20 T cell receptor beta chains derived from one specimen sequenced in a study of T cells after yellow fever vaccination. TCRdb reprocessed the 5' RACE reads via MiXCR and lists one record per CDR3 protein. The sample has approximately 120,000 distinct CDR3 sequences, about 7.4% seen once; the top ten hold around 2.5%. Here the sequenced sample was CD4+ T cells sorted from PBMCs, taken more than 8 days after the first yellow fever vaccination. The receptors derive from a man between 18 and 35 years old who received the YFV17D yellow fever vaccine.

This clonotype has only a few counts. The chain has TRBV7-3 and TRBJ2-6; D gene unclear. Per germline, CDR1 SGHTA and CDR2 FQGTGA. There are 16 residues in the CDR3. V lost 5 bases, J lost 1 base, and 12 bases lay in between. The CDR3 loop is CASSPYRVSGANVLTF. The CDR3, as DNA: TGTGCCAGCAGCCCCTATAGGGTATCTGGGGCCAACGTCCTGACTTTC.

In its sample, this clonotype was seen many times. The rearrangement uses TRBV5-1 and TRBJ1-2; 9 bases map to TRBD1. The CDR3 has 15 amino acids. Trimming cost V 5 bases and J 2 bases; bases outside gene matches: 7. From germline, CDR1 is SGHRS and CDR2 YFSETQ. The CDR3 region is CASRVTGGENYGYTF. CDR3 coding DNA: TGCGCCAGCAGAGTGACAGGGGGTGAAAACTATGGCTACACCTTC.

The sample holds many counts of this clonotype. This chain uses TRBV20-1 with TRBJ1-2; D ambiguous. Germline loops: CDR1 DFQATT, CDR2 SNEGSKA (reference sequence). This CDR3 has 15 amino acids. Trimming removed 0 bases from V and 1 base from J, with 12 bases in between. The CDR3 region has the DNA TGCAGTGCTAGAGATCCGTGGGGATTTAACTATGGCTACACCTTC. Its protein is CSARDPWGFNYGYTF.

The table lists this clonotype with a few counts. The chain has TRBV20-1 and TRBJ2-5, with D perhaps TRBD2 (7 bases). CDR1 and CDR2 from the germline V gene are DFQATT and SNEGSKA (reference sequence). V was trimmed by 3 bases and J by 4 bases, leaving 18 bases between them. The CDR3 contains 15 residues. CDR3 region: CSARGASGRLETQYF. The DNA for the CDR3 is TGCAGTGCTAGGGGGGCTAGCGGCCGACTAGAGACCCAGTACTTC.

This clonotype was detected many times. V gene TRBV24-1 combines with J gene TRBJ2-5; unclear D gene. The V end lost 1 base, the J end lost 5 bases, and 7 bases lay between the germline ends. Germline assignment: CDR1 KGHDR and CDR2 SFDVKD. The CDR3 covers 13 residues. CDR3: CATSDLSGETQYF. The CDR3 region has the DNA TGTGCCACCAGTGATTTAAGTGGTGAGACCCAGTACTTC.

At least ten counts were recorded for this clonotype. CDR3 sequence: CASSLPSRGNTIYF. The DNA of the CDR3 is TGTGCCAGCAGCTTACCGTCCCGTGGAAACACCATATATTTT. This chain links TRBV7-8 with TRBJ1-3; D unresolved. The CDR3 is 14 amino acids. V was pared by 2 bases and J by 3 bases, with 8 bases between. Germline-derived CDR1 and CDR2 are SGHVS and FQNEAQ.

This clonotype was seen repeatedly, ten times or more. The chain is built from TRBV6-1 and TRBJ1-3; 7 bases map to TRBD1. CDR1 is MNHNS and CDR2 is SASEGT in the germline V gene. J was trimmed by 2 bases and V by 6 bases; bases with no gene match: 7. The CDR3 length is 15 residues. CDR3 amino acids: CASSPQGVAGNTIYF. For the CDR3, the DNA is TGTGCCAGCAGCCCGCAGGGGGTAGCTGGAAACACCATATATTTT.

This clonotype was recorded at least ten times. The rearrangement links TRBV18 to TRBJ2-7, with 9 bases lining up with TRBD1. Germline V lookup: CDR1 KGHSH, CDR2 LQKENI. The J segment lost 6 bases and the V segment lost 3 bases, leaving 9 bases of the junction unmatched. There are 15 residues in the CDR3. The CDR3 DNA sequence: TGTGCCAGCTCACCTTCGGACAGGGGCGAGGGCGAGCAGTACTTC. This sequence encodes CASSPSDRGEGEQYF.

The chain combines TRBV7-2 with TRBJ2-1; D gene unclear. Germline values: CDR1 SGHTA, CDR2 FQGNSA. The CDR3 is made up of 13 amino acids. Trimming pared 2 bases from V and 8 bases from J, leaving 10 bases between. CDR3 in DNA: TGTGCCAGCAGCTTAACTTTCAGAGATGAGCAGTTCTTC. Its protein is CASSLTFRDEQFF.

This clonotype was seen ten or more times. The chain recombines TRBV3-1 with TRBJ1-5; D not certain. CDR3 length: 15 residues. CDR1 and CDR2 (germline): LGHDT, YNNKEL (reference sequence). The V end lost 1 base, the J end lost 5 bases, and 12 bases lay between the germline ends. The CDR3 loop reads CASSQASGGYQPQHF. DNA of the CDR3: TGTGCCAGCAGCCAAGCCTCCGGCGGGTATCAGCCCCAGCATTTT.

V usage is TRBV7-2 and J usage is TRBJ1-2; D remains ambiguous. Germline lookup yields CDR1 SGHTA and CDR2 FQGNSA. The CDR3 loop spans 14 amino acids. Trimming pared 2 bases from V and 7 bases from J, leaving 14 bases between. The CDR3 reads CASSLRSPGGGYTF. CDR3 DNA: TGTGCCAGCAGCTTACGCTCGCCAGGCGGTGGCTACACCTTC.

This clonotype was counted at least ten times. V and J are TRBV5-4 and TRBJ2-5; D is possibly TRBD1 or TRBD2 (6 bases each). The CDR3 is 13 residues long. Germline V lookup: CDR1 SGHNT, CDR2 YYREEE (reference sequence). The V end lost 7 bases, the J end lost 4 bases, and 14 bases lay between the germline ends. The CDR3 region is CASGEGGRETQYF. As DNA, the CDR3 is TGTGCCAGCGGCGAGGGGGGCCGAGAGACCCAGTACTTC.

This clonotype was observed at least ten times. The rearrangement links TRBV4-1 to TRBJ1-2, with 9 bases matching TRBD1. In germline, CDR1 is MGHRA, CDR2 YSYEKL. After removal of 3 bases from V and 7 bases from J, the junction contained 12 bases not matched to a gene. This CDR3 region has 16 residues. The CDR3 spells CASSHYLRDRESGYTF. As DNA, the CDR3 is TGCGCCAGCAGCCATTACCTCCGGGACAGGGAAAGTGGCTACACCTTC.

This clonotype showed up many times. The genes are TRBV12-3 or TRBV12-4 and TRBJ2-3; 10 positions agree with TRBD1. The ends lost 8 bases at V and 6 bases at J; junction bases unmatched: 5. This CDR3 spans 13 amino acids. CDR3 in DNA: TGTGCCAGCGGGACAGGGGTAGGCGATACGCAGTATTTT. As protein: CASGTGVGDTQYF.

There are many counts of this clonotype. CDR3 sequence reads: CASSLSGGAWRTQYF. As DNA, the CDR3 is TGTGCCAGCAGCCTGAGCGGGGGGGCCTGGCGGACGCAGTATTTT. The chain uses TRBV6-1 and TRBJ2-3; 10 bases agree with TRBD2. Germline values: CDR1 MNHNS, CDR2 SASEGT. The length of the CDR3 is 15 residues. Unmatched junction bases numbered 12, after V lost 6 bases and J lost 9 bases.

In this sample, this clonotype turned up many times. The chain employs TRBV3-1 and TRBJ1-1; D perhaps matches TRBD1 (6 bases). V dropped 8 bases and J dropped 5 bases, with 18 bases sitting between them. Germline-derived CDR1 and CDR2 are LGHDT and YNNKEL (reference sequence). This CDR3 spans 14 amino acids. CDR3: CASRSGEGMTEAFF. Here the CDR3 DNA reads TGTGCCAGCCGGTCAGGGGAGGGGATGACTGAAGCTTTCTTT.

This clonotype occurred many times. V is TRBV5-1 and J is TRBJ2-3, with TRBD1 as a possible D gene (6 bases). The CDR3 is made up of 14 amino acids. V lost 4 bases and J lost 5, with 14 bases in between. The germline V gene encodes CDR1 SGHRS and CDR2 YFSETQ. CDR3 in DNA: TGCGCCAGCAGCCCCTTACAGGGAGAAGATACGCAGTATTTT. Amino acid sequence: CASSPLQGEDTQYF.

This clonotype was detected many times. The V call is TRBV5-4, the J call TRBJ2-3; D assignment may be TRBD1 or TRBD2 (7 bases each). The CDR3 extends over 16 amino acids. Between the trimmed V and J ends, which lost 3 bases and 0 bases, there was a span of 14 bases. In germline, CDR1 is SGHNT, CDR2 YYREEE (reference sequence). The CDR3 spells CASSSGGQTSTDTQYF. The CDR3, as DNA: TGTGCCAGCAGCTCGGGGGGACAGACTAGCACAGATACGCAGTATTTT.

This clonotype was detected many times. The V and J genes are TRBV12-3 or TRBV12-4 and TRBJ1-2; D might be TRBD1 (6 bases). The length of the CDR3 is 16 residues. V dropped 5 bases and J dropped 6 bases, with 22 bases sitting between them. CDR3 amino acids: CASSLYALDRPDGYTF. The CDR3 DNA is TGTGCCAGCAGTCTCTACGCCCTTGACAGGCCGGATGGCTACACCTTC.

The sample holds many counts of this clonotype. This chain uses TRBV7-8 with TRBJ1-6; unclear D gene. V was cut by 5 bases and J by 0 bases, with 2 bases left in between. Germline V lookup: CDR1 SGHVS, CDR2 FQNEAQ. This CDR3 has 13 residues. The CDR3 nucleotides read TGTGCCAGCAGCAGCTCCTATAATTCACCCCTCCACTTT. Its protein product is CASSSSYNSPLHF.